This TCR beta chain was profiled in a study of blood T cell repertoires in COVID-19. Overall study context: Spain, Italy and the United States supplied samples that represented acute and convalescent COVID-19. PBMCs, B-cell-depleted T cells, or T cells were the source of the cDNA or gDNA that made up the material.

Original methodology: Amplified reference gene primers provided the basis for estimating nucleated cell counts. Profiled with immunoSEQ multiplex PCR; TCRdb holds only in-frame clones, not every one. That table furnishes V, J and clone size, whereas the DNA furnished D and trimming. The sample has about 200,000 clones; about 85% are singletons. Germline V CDR1 and CDR2: WSHSY, SAAADI. J lost 5 bases, V lost 8 bases, and 3 bases had no gene match. The CDR3 is made up of 12 amino acids. This chain joins TRBV10-2 and TRBJ2-1; 7 nucleotides align to TRBD1. Sequencing used peripheral blood. The receptor comes from a woman older than 75 with acute or convalescent COVID-19. Here the CDR3 reads CASSGQNNEQFF. CDR3 coding DNA: TGCGCCAGCTCGGGACAGAACAATGAGCAGTTCTTC.